The entry below describes one TCR beta chain. Germline CDR1 is SGDLS and CDR2 is YYNGEE. This CDR3 is built from 14 residues. Germline trimming cut 0 bases from V and 2 bases from J; bases unmatched to any gene: 2. This specimen belongs to a study of blood T cells in healthy people across ages. Using a J-beta primer mix together with a sample-barcoded 5' primer, a second PCR was run for roughly 6 to 11 cycles. Each CDR3 protein is one row after TCRdb ran MiXCR on the 5' RACE reads. The table shows 800,000 or so distinct CDR3 sequences, with 25% occurring only once. These records were also assigned to another study, of T cells of mothers and their children. That investigation notes: With unrelated pairs as the comparison, related mother-child pairs had a slightly higher overlap that was not significant.

The origin of this receptor is a boy younger than 18 in good health. V is TRBV9 and J is TRBJ2-7; 7 bases are a match to TRBD2. Source material: blood. The CDR3 protein is CASSVAGGTYEQYF. The CDR3 coding sequence is TGTGCCAGCAGCGTAGCGGGAGGAACCTACGAGCAGTACTTC.